Included here is one TCR beta chain sequence, with context. Its antigen remains unidentified. This sample is drawn from a study of shared clonotypes between healthy human individuals. Points from the study as a whole: Investigators collected only blood, and repertoires in tissues likely differ. Naive subsets, compared against memory subsets, generally had larger estimated richness values.

The V gene lost 4 bases and the J gene lost 7 bases, with 19 bases spanning the gap. Germline values: CDR1 GTSNPN, CDR2 SVGIG (reference sequence). The CDR3 extends over 15 amino acids. Clones were read by immunoSEQ multiplex PCR, and TCRdb kept only the in-frame ones, dropping some. The sample includes roughly 2.4 million clones, 95% of them seen just once. This sequence joins TRBV30 and TRBJ1-4; no clear D gene. The source of this sequence is a man aged 18 to 30 in good health. The sequenced material came from naive CD4+ T cells sorted from blood. Subset noted: CD45RA+ positively selected. This CDR3 is CAWNHVLGKGEKLFF. The DNA of the CDR3 is TGTGCCTGGAATCACGTTTTAGGGAAGGGTGAAAAACTGTTTTTT.